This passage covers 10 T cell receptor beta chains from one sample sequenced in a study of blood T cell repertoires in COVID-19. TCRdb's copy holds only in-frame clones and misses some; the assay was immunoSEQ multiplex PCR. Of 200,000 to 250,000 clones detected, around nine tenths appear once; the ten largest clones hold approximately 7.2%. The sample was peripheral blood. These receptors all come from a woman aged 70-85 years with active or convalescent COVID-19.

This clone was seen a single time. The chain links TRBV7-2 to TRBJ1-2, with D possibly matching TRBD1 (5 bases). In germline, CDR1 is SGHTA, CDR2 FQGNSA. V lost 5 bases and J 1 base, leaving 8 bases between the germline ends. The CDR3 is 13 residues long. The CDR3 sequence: CASSTDSNYGYTF. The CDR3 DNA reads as TGTGCCAGCAGCACCGACAGTAACTATGGCTACACCTTC.

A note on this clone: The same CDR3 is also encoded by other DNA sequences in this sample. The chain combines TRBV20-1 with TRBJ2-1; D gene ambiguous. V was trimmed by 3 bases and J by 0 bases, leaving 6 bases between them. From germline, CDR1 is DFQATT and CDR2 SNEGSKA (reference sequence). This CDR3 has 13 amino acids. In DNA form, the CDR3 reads TGCAGTGCTAGTGGTAGCTCCTACAATGAGCAGTTCTTC. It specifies CSASGSSYNEQFF.

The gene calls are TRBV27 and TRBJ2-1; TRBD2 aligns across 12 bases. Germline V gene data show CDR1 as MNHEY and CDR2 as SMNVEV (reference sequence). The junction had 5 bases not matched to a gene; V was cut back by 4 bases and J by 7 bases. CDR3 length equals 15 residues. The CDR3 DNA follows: TGTGCCAGCAGTTCCGGACTAGCGGGGCTGAATGAGCAGTTCTTC. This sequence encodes CASSSGLAGLNEQFF.

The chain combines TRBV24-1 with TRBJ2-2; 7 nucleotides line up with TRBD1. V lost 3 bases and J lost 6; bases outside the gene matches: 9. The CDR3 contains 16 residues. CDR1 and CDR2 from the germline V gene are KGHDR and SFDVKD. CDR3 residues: CATSDTGASAPGELFF. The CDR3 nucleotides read TGTGCCACCAGTGATACAGGGGCGTCTGCACCCGGGGAGCTGTTTTTT.

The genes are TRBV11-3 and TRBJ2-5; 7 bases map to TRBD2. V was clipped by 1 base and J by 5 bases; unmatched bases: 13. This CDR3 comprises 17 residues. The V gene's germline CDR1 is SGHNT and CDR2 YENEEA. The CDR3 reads CASSLGLEGEGWETQYF. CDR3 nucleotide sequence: TGTGCCAGCAGCTTAGGCCTGGAAGGGGAGGGGTGGGAGACCCAGTACTTC.

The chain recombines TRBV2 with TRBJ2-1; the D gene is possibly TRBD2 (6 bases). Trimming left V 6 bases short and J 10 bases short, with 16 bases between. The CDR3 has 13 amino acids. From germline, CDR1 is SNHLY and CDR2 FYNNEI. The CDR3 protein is CASSFQGGGEQFF. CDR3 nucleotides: TGTGCCAGCAGCTTTCAGGGAGGCGGGGAGCAGTTCTTC.

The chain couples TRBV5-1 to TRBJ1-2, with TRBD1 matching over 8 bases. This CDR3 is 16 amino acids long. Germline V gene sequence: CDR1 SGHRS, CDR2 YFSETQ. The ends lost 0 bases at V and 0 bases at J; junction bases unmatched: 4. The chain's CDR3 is CASSLDRGTANYGYTF. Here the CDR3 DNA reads TGCGCCAGCAGCTTGGACAGGGGGACCGCTAACTATGGCTACACCTTC.

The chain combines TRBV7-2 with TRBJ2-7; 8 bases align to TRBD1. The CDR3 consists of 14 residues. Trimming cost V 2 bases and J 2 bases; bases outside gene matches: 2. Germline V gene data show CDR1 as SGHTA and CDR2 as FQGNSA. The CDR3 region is CASSLSGGPYEQYF. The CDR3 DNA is TGTGCCAGCAGCTTATCAGGGGGCCCCTACGAGCAGTACTTC.

The CDR3 DNA follows: TGTGCCAGCAGCTTGCGAGGGAGCTACACCTTC. Translated, it gives CASSLRGSYTF. J is TRBJ1-2 and V is TRBV5-6, with unresolved D. The CDR3 has 11 residues. Germline V lookup: CDR1 SGHDT, CDR2 YYEEEE. Trimming left V 1 base short and J 9 bases short, with 7 bases between.

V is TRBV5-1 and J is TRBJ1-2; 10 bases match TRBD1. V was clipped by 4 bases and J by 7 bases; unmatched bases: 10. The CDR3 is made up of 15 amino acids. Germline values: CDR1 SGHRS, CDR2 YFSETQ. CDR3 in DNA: TGCGCCAGCAGCAGGGGGACAGGGGAGGTCGCTGGCTACACCTTC. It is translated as CASSRGTGEVAGYTF.